Below, 10 T cell receptor beta chains from the same sample are listed, as sequenced in a study of blood T cell repertoires in COVID-19. Profiling relied on immunoSEQ multiplex PCR, and the TCRdb table lists in-frame clones only, not all of them. The sample shows approximately 250,000 clones, around 89% of them seen only once. Sample: PBMCs or T cells enriched from blood (not recorded which). These receptors were obtained from a woman aged 30 to 39 who had recovered from COVID-19.

This chain joins TRBV27 and TRBJ1-2, with D hard to call. Trimming stripped 5 bases from V and 1 base from J, with 8 bases between. Germline V lookup: CDR1 MNHEY, CDR2 SMNVEV (reference sequence). This CDR3 has 13 residues. DNA of the CDR3: TGTGCCAGCAGTATAAGAGTTAACTATGGCTACACCTTC. As protein: CASSIRVNYGYTF.

The chain combines TRBV19 with TRBJ1-6; no clear D. The CDR3 has 16 amino acids. Between the trimmed V and J ends, which lost 4 bases and 4 bases, there was a span of 14 bases. Germline V gives CDR1 LNHDA, CDR2 SQIVND (reference sequence). The CDR3 here is CASSTQGRQYNSPLHF. As DNA, the CDR3 is TGTGCCAGTAGTACACAAGGGAGGCAGTATAATTCACCCCTCCACTTT.

The chain joins TRBV7-9 to TRBJ2-3, with 10 bases identical to TRBD2. V trimming: 4 bases; J trimming: 1 base; junction bases outside the gene matches: 8. The germline V gene encodes CDR1 SEHNR and CDR2 FQNEAQ (reference sequence). The CDR3 is made up of 17 amino acids. DNA of the CDR3: TGTGCCAGCAGCTCACCGGGACTAGCGTCCGGCACAGATACGCAGTATTTT. Translated: CASSSPGLASGTDTQYF.

The chain recombines TRBV7-8 with TRBJ1-2; tentatively, D is TRBD1 (5 bases). The ends were cut back, 1 base at V and 0 bases at J, with 15 bases in the middle. The CDR3 consists of 17 residues. Germline CDR1 reads SGHVS; CDR2 reads FQNEAQ. The CDR3 reads CASSLVESGGSNYGYTF. The CDR3 coding sequence is TGTGCCAGCAGCTTAGTTGAGTCGGGGGGATCTAACTATGGCTACACCTTC.

V is TRBV19 and J is TRBJ2-1; D possibly corresponds to TRBD1 (5 bases). Germline V gene data show CDR1 as LNHDA and CDR2 as SQIVND (reference sequence). The CDR3 is 15 amino acids. V gave up 7 bases and J gave up 7 bases, with 20 bases separating them. CDR3 amino acids: CASTPNRRLENEQFF. The CDR3 DNA sequence: TGTGCCAGTACCCCCAACAGGAGACTCGAAAATGAGCAGTTCTTC.

This clone was seen more than once but under ten times. The V call is TRBV4-1, the J call TRBJ1-1; 8 positions match TRBD1. V lost 4 bases, J lost 4 bases, and 5 bases stayed unmatched. The CDR3 runs 14 residues. Per germline, CDR1 MGHRA and CDR2 YSYEKL. The CDR3 bases are TGCGCCAGCAGCCGGGATACAGGGGGCACTGAAGCTTTCTTT. This translates into CASSRDTGGTEAFF.

The CDR3 nucleotides are TGTGCCAGCAGGTTAACAATTACCTCCTACAATGAGCAGTTCTTC. This translates into CASRLTITSYNEQFF. This rearrangement joins TRBV28 to TRBJ2-1; D gene unclear. Germline values: CDR1 MDHEN, CDR2 SYDVKM. The CDR3 spans 15 residues. V lost 6 bases and J 0 bases, leaving 12 bases between the germline ends.

This sequence joins TRBV7-2 and TRBJ1-1; 8 nucleotides align to TRBD1. Germline V gene data show CDR1 as SGHTA and CDR2 as FQGNSA. V lost 0 bases and J lost 5; bases outside the gene matches: 5. This CDR3 has 15 residues. This CDR3 reads CASSLAQGAMTEAFF. For the CDR3, the DNA is TGTGCCAGCAGCTTAGCTCAGGGGGCGATGACTGAAGCTTTCTTT.

V and J are TRBV7-2 and TRBJ1-6; the match to TRBD1 covers 9 bases. With 3 bases clipped from V and 10 bases from J, the junction kept 7 bases outside the gene matches. CDR1 is SGHTA and CDR2 is FQGNSA in the germline V gene. CDR3 length equals 15 residues. CDR3 in amino acids: CASSFGTGFYSPLHF. For the CDR3, the DNA is TGTGCCAGCAGCTTCGGGACAGGGTTCTACTCACCCCTCCACTTT.

This chain connects TRBV4-2 to TRBJ2-7; 11 bases line up with TRBD2. The CDR3 spans 16 residues. Germline V lookup: CDR1 LGHNA, CDR2 YNFKEQ. The ends lost 3 bases at V and 3 bases at J; junction bases unmatched: 7. The CDR3 reads CASSQISGRAIYEQYF. CDR3 nucleotides: TGTGCCAGCAGCCAGATTAGCGGGAGGGCCATCTACGAGCAGTACTTC.